This T cell receptor (beta chain) is drawn from a study of blood T cell repertoires in COVID-19. Background on the study: Some COVID-19 samples were acute and others convalescent; all came from the United States, Italy and Spain. Sources were T cells, B-cell-depleted T cells, or PBMCs; the material itself was cDNA or gDNA.

Original analysis: It was from reference gene primer amplification that nucleated cell counts were estimated. The table came from immunoSEQ multiplex PCR; TCRdb's copy has only in-frame clones and leaves some out. Clone size and V and J calls were adopted from that table, with D and trimming inferred from the DNA. The data show 150,000 to 200,000 clones, more than 75% seen once. Germline assignment: CDR1 SGHTA and CDR2 FQGNSA. The J segment lost 8 bases and the V segment lost 5 bases, leaving 7 bases of the junction unmatched. The length of the CDR3 is 13 residues. Seattle patients were enrolled while actively infected and followed longitudinally.

The source is a woman of 80 years or more with COVID-19, enrolled during active disease. The rearrangement uses TRBV7-2 and TRBJ1-2, with TRBD1 matching over 8 bases. The sequenced sample was peripheral blood. This chain's CDR3 is CASSTRTGHGYTF. In DNA form, the CDR3 reads TGTGCCAGCAGCACACGGACAGGGCACGGCTACACCTTC. Full variable domain (missing parts from reference TRBV7-2 and TRBJ1-2): GAGVSQSPSNKVTEKGKDVELRCDPISGHTALYWYRQSLGQGLEFLIYFQGNSAPDKSGLPSDRFSAERTGGSVSTLTIQRTQQEDSAVYLCASSTRTGHGYTFGSGTRLTVV.